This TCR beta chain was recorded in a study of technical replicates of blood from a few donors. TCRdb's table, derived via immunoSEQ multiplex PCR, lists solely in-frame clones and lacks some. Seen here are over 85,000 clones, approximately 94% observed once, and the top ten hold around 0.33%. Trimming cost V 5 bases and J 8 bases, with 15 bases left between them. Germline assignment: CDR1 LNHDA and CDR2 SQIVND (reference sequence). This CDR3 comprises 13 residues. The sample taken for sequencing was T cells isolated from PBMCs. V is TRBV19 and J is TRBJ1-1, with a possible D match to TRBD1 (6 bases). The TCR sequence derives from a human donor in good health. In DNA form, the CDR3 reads TGTGCCAGTAGTCTCTCCAGGGGCTCCGAAGCTTTCTTT. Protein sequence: CASSLSRGSEAFF.